This TCR beta chain was identified during a study of T cells after yellow fever vaccination. Study conclusions and caveats: A weaker secondary response peaked on day 5, the primary on day 15.

TCRdb passed the 5' RACE reads through MiXCR, listing each CDR3 protein once. Among under 550,000 distinct CDR3 sequences, about a fifth were seen once, and the ten largest hold around 17%. This clonotype has just a few counts. Its antigen is not identified. The CDR3 has 14 amino acids. Germline assignment: CDR1 SGHTA and CDR2 FQGNSA. Deletions cut 5 bases from V and 5 bases from J, with 15 bases between. The receptor was isolated from a man aged 18 to 30 who received the YFV17D yellow fever vaccine. This chain joins TRBV7-2 and TRBJ1-2; TRBD1 is a possible D gene (6 bases). The sequences come from PBMCs, collected 21 days after the first yellow fever vaccination. The CDR3 DNA is TGTGCCAGCAGCAAGGACAGCATCTCATATGGCTACACCTTC. Translation gives CASSKDSISYGYTF. Combining the CDR3 with reference TRBV7-2 and TRBJ1-2 gives the whole variable domain GAGVSQSPSNKVTEKGKDVELRCDPISGHTALYWYRQSLGQGLEFLIYFQGNSAPDKSGLPSDRFSAERTGGSVSTLTIQRTQQEDSAVYLCASSKDSISYGYTFGSGTRLTVV.